Listed below are T cell receptor beta chains from one sample, sequenced in a study of T cell repertoires in cytomegalovirus infection. Their cognate antigens are unknown. Each CDR3 protein gets one entry after TCRdb re-called the reads with MiXCR. In the table there are about 100,000 distinct CDR3 sequences, around 32% of which are singletons. Here the sequenced sample was CD8+ T cells from cultured PBMCs, taken from culture after CMV antigen stimulation. These receptors were taken from a human donor in good health (CMV status not recorded). Some clones in this sample may be carry-over from other donors' samples. CDR3s include the opening cysteine and the closing phenylalanine or tryptophan. A D gene is named only where the DNA matches it firmly. Expanded clones are given a class, and other clones once, few, many or no size at all.

CASSSGQGTTYGYTF,TGTGCCAGCAGCTCCGGACAGGGTACTACCTATGGCTACACCTTC,few,TRBJ1-2,TRBV7-6,TRBD1
CASSFSGAGEQFF,TGTGCCAGCAGTTTTTCGGGGGCAGGTGAGCAGTTCTTC,NA,TRBJ2-1,TRBV12-3/TRBV12-4,NA
CASSLSANIYDTGELFF,TGTGCCAGCAGTTTATCAGCCAATATATACGACACCGGGGAGCTGTTTTTT,few,TRBJ2-2,TRBV27,NA
CASSLSKGGGYTF,TGTGCCAGCAGTTTATCGAAAGGGGGTGGCTACACCTTC,many,TRBJ1-2,TRBV27,NA
CASSGGLQDLANQPQHF,TGTGCCAGCAGTGGGGGGTTACAGGATCTAGCAAATCAGCCCCAGCATTTT,NA,TRBJ1-5,TRBV6-6,NA
CASTRDRGDIYGYTF,TGTGCCAGCACCAGAGACAGGGGGGATATCTATGGCTACACCTTC,once,TRBJ1-2,TRBV2,TRBD1
CSIPDGPTNTEAFF,TGCAGCATACCGGACGGACCTACGAACACTGAAGCTTTCTTT,NA,TRBJ1-1,TRBV29-1,NA
CASSPPLNEQFF,TGTGCCAGCAGCCCCCCCCTTAATGAGCAGTTCTTC,NA,TRBJ2-1,TRBV11-2,NA
CASSSTSGSLETQYF,TGTGCCAGCAGCTCGACTAGCGGGAGCTTGGAGACCCAGTACTTC,NA,TRBJ2-5,TRBV7-2,TRBD2
CAILQGAGELFF,TGTGCCATCTTACAGGGGGCCGGGGAGCTGTTTTTT,NA,TRBJ2-2,TRBV10-3,TRBD1